The clone carrying this T cell receptor beta chain was picked up one time. Germline CDR1 and CDR2: SQVTM and ANQGSEA. The CDR3 totals 17 residues. V dropped 3 bases and J dropped 2; count of bases not matched to a gene: 12. The data stem from a study of CD8 T cells in Susac syndrome. Sequencing of TCR beta was performed on blood CD8+ and CD4+ T cells. Controls were healthy donors (matched for age and sex). Negative isolation yielded the CD8+ and CD4+ T cells, while FACS enriched the TEMRA cells. Random-hexamer reverse transcription was applied to about 0.5 to 1 ug RNA. Amplification of TCR beta CDR3 by immunoSEQ multiplex PCR spanned 54 Vbeta and 13 Jbeta. TCRdb redid the calling of the immunoSEQ multiplex PCR reads with MiXCR, one entry per CDR3 protein. The sample includes 150,000 to 200,000 distinct CDR3 sequences, around 94% of them seen just once.

The clonotype originates from a human donor in good health. The sequenced sample was CD4+ T cells from PBMCs. This chain uses TRBV29-1 with TRBJ2-3; TRBD2 matches at 9 bases. CDR3 sequence: CSVDGGELAGPTDTQYF. The DNA of the CDR3 is TGCAGCGTTGACGGTGGGGAACTAGCGGGCCCCACAGATACGCAGTATTTT.